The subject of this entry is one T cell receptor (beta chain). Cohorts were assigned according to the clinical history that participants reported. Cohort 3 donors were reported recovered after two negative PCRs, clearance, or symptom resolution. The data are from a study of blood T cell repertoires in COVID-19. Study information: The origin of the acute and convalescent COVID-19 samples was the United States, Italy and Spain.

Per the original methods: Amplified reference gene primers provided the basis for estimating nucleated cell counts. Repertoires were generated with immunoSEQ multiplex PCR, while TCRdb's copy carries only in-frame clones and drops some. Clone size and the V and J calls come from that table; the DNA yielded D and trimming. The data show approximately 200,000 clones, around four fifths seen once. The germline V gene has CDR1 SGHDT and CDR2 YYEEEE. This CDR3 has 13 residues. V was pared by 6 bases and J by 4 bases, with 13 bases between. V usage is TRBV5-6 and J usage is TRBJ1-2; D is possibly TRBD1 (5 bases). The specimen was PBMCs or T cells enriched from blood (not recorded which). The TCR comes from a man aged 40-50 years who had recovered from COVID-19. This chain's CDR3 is CASTPGDGYGYTF. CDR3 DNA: TGTGCCAGCACCCCGGGGGACGGCTATGGCTACACCTTC. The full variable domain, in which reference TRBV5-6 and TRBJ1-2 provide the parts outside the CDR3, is DAGVTQSPTHLIKTRGQQVTLRCSPKSGHDTVSWYQQALGQGPQFIFQYYEEEERQRGNFPDRFSGHQFPNYSSELNVNALLLGDSALYLCASTPGDGYGYTFGSGTRLTVV.